Following are 29 T cell receptor beta chains from one sample sequenced in a study of B cell selection in AIRE deficiency. Measured with immunoSEQ multiplex PCR; TCRdb has only the in-frame clones, and not every one. This table holds tens of thousands of clones, 92% found once. Regulatory T cells were sorted as CD4+CD25hiCD127low/negative cells. The material sequenced was CD4+CD25+ Tregs sorted from PBMCs. The receptors here all came from a human donor in good health.

This chain links TRBV10-3 with TRBJ1-2; D is uncertain. V lost 6 bases to trimming and J lost 7 bases, with 21 bases between them. This CDR3 has 15 amino acids. Looked up from germline, CDR1 is ENHRY and CDR2 is SYGVKD. The CDR3 DNA reads TGTGCCATCAGCCCCTCAGAAGGGTCGAAAGGTGGCTACACCTTC. As protein: CAISPSEGSKGGYTF.

This chain uses TRBV7-9 with TRBJ2-5; 8 bases agree with TRBD2. This CDR3 is 14 amino acids long. Germline V gives CDR1 SEHNR, CDR2 FQNEAQ (reference sequence). Trimming took 5 bases from V and 5 from J; bases not matched to a gene: 7. CDR3 in amino acids: CASSPTGGRETQYF. The CDR3 DNA reads TGTGCCAGCAGCCCCACGGGGGGGCGGGAGACCCAGTACTTC.

The V call is TRBV19, the J call TRBJ1-1, with a possible D match to TRBD1 (6 bases). This CDR3 spans 14 amino acids. Germline V gives CDR1 LNHDA, CDR2 SQIVND (reference sequence). V was cut by 2 bases and J by 3 bases, with 10 bases left in between. In DNA, the CDR3 is TGTGCCAGTAGTATATGGGGGCGGGACACTGAAGCTTTCTTT. Its protein is CASSIWGRDTEAFF.

The CDR3 sequence: CASSFLGEKNSPLHF. CDR3 coding DNA: TGTGCCAGCAGCTTCTTAGGGGAGAAGAATTCACCCCTCCACTTT. The genes are TRBV5-6 and TRBJ1-6; D is perhaps TRBD1 (5 bases). This CDR3 spans 15 amino acids. Germline V CDR1 and CDR2: SGHDT, YYEEEE. V was clipped by 2 bases and J by 7 bases, with 13 bases between them.

The CDR3 is CASSQPGQGGYEQYF. In nucleotides, the CDR3 is TGTGCCAGCAGTCAACCGGGACAGGGGGGCTACGAGCAGTACTTC. The chain recombines TRBV27 with TRBJ2-7, with TRBD1 matching 11 bases. This CDR3 contains 15 residues. Per germline, CDR1 MNHEY and CDR2 SMNVEV (reference sequence). Trimming removed 5 bases from V and 3 bases from J; junction bases left unmatched: 6.

The genes are TRBV25-1 and TRBJ2-1; D gene ambiguous. Deletions cut 6 bases from V and 9 bases from J, with 15 bases between. Germline V lookup: CDR1 MGHDK, CDR2 SYGVNS. This CDR3 spans 13 amino acids. This CDR3 is CASRSVPSVEQFF. DNA for the CDR3: TGTGCCAGCAGGTCGGTCCCCTCGGTTGAGCAGTTCTTC.

The chain joins TRBV2 to TRBJ1-6; D is perhaps TRBD1 (6 bases). Germline assignment: CDR1 SNHLY and CDR2 FYNNEI. The CDR3 covers 13 residues. The ends were cut back, 9 bases at V and 7 bases at J, with 13 bases in the middle. CDR3 protein: CASTGRLNSPLHF. CDR3 nucleotide sequence: TGTGCCAGTACAGGGCGCCTCAATTCACCCCTCCACTTT. The full variable domain, completed using reference TRBV2 and TRBJ1-6, is EPEVTQTPSHQVTQMGQEVILRCVPISNHLYFYWYRQILGQKVEFLVSFYNNEISEKSEIFDDQFSVERPDGSNFTLKIRSTKLEDSAMYFCASTGRLNSPLHFGNGTRLTVT.

The count of this clone is one. The DNA of the CDR3 is TGTGCCAGTAGTCCCAGGGTCTGGATCTACGAGCAGTACTTC. Its protein is CASSPRVWIYEQYF. J is TRBJ2-7 and V is TRBV19; D is possibly TRBD1 (5 bases). Trimming took off 5 bases at V and 3 bases at J, with 14 bases between the two ends. The CDR3 length is 14 residues. Looked up from germline, CDR1 is LNHDA and CDR2 is SQIVND (reference sequence). Using reference TRBV19 and TRBJ2-7 for the parts outside the CDR3, the full variable domain is DGGITQSPKYLFRKEGQNVTLSCEQNLNHDAMYWYRQDPGQGLRLIYYSQIVNDFQKGDIAEGYSVSREKKESFPLTVTSAQKNPTAFYLCASSPRVWIYEQYFGPGTRLTVT.

This sequence joins TRBV10-3 and TRBJ1-1; no reliable D call. Trimming took 7 bases from V and 2 from J, leaving 14 bases between them. Germline V gives CDR1 ENHRY, CDR2 SYGVKD. The CDR3 consists of 14 residues. CDR3 coding DNA: TGTGCCATCACTATGGGGATGGGAAACACTGAAGCTTTCTTT. This gives the protein CAITMGMGNTEAFF.

This clone was seen a single time. This chain uses TRBV2 with TRBJ1-1, with D tentatively TRBD1 (6 bases). V lost 6 bases and J lost 7, with 12 bases in between. CDR1 and CDR2 (germline): SNHLY, FYNNEI. This CDR3 spans 12 amino acids. The CDR3 DNA follows: TGTGCCAGCAGGGGAACAGGGTTTGAAGCTTTCTTT. Translating it yields CASRGTGFEAFF.

The J gene is TRBJ1-2, the V gene TRBV7-9; 7 nucleotides line up with TRBD1. The germline V gene encodes CDR1 SEHNR and CDR2 FQNEAQ (reference sequence). Trimming took 4 bases from V and 5 from J; bases not matched to a gene: 7. This CDR3 spans 14 amino acids. The CDR3 spells CASSSTGVKYGYTF. The CDR3 region has the DNA TGTGCCAGCAGCTCCACAGGGGTAAAATATGGCTACACCTTC.

The chain employs TRBV5-1 and TRBJ2-3; 8 bases align to TRBD1. There are 16 residues in the CDR3. J was trimmed by 2 bases and V by 3 bases; bases with no gene match: 8. Germline V lookup: CDR1 SGHRS, CDR2 YFSETQ. The CDR3 here is CASSWIGQGNTDTQYF. The CDR3 DNA follows: TGCGCCAGCAGCTGGATCGGACAGGGCAACACAGATACGCAGTATTTT.

J is TRBJ1-5 and V is TRBV11-3; no firm D call. Germline-derived CDR1 and CDR2 are SGHNT and YENEEA. The CDR3 loop spans 17 amino acids. V shed 7 bases and J shed 1 base, with 20 bases lying between them. The CDR3 reads CASTPIGGNVSNQPQHF. DNA for the CDR3: TGTGCCAGCACGCCAATCGGAGGGAACGTGAGCAATCAGCCCCAGCATTTT.

The gene calls are TRBV7-9 and TRBJ2-5, with D possibly matching TRBD2 (5 bases). V lost 0 bases to trimming and J lost 1 base, with 9 bases between them. Germline V gene data show CDR1 as SEHNR and CDR2 as FQNEAQ (reference sequence). There are 15 residues in the CDR3. The CDR3 DNA reads TGTGCCAGCAGCTTAGCGAGGGTTAGCCAAGAGACCCAGTACTTC. It codes for CASSLARVSQETQYF.

The chain links TRBV7-8 to TRBJ2-7; 9 nucleotides match TRBD1. This CDR3 contains 14 residues. Germline V lookup: CDR1 SGHVS, CDR2 FQNEAQ. The trim removed 5 bases at V and 6 bases at J, leaving 8 bases unmatched. CDR3 sequence (DNA): TGTGCCAGCAGCATTCGACAGGGGGGTAGCGAGCAGTACTTC. It yields the protein CASSIRQGGSEQYF.

The chain is built from TRBV5-5 and TRBJ2-7; D is possibly TRBD1 (6 bases). Germline assignment: CDR1 SGHKS and CDR2 YYEKEE (reference sequence). The V end was cut by 0 bases, the J end by 5 bases, with 6 bases between. This CDR3 spans 12 amino acids. The CDR3 loop is CASSLAGDEQYF. The CDR3 nucleotides are TGTGCCAGCAGCTTGGCAGGGGACGAGCAGTACTTC.

V gene TRBV19 combines with J gene TRBJ1-5; D is undetermined. The CDR3 covers 14 residues. Trimming shortened V by 3 bases and J by 7 bases, and 13 bases separated the two germline ends. Germline V gene sequence: CDR1 LNHDA, CDR2 SQIVND (reference sequence). In nucleotides, the CDR3 is TGTGCCAGTAGTATTCAGGTTTCGGGGCAGCCCCAGCATTTT. This codes for CASSIQVSGQPQHF.

This chain joins TRBV7-9 and TRBJ1-1; 8 bases match TRBD1. V gave up 6 bases and J gave up 0 bases; unmatched junction bases: 6. In germline, CDR1 is SEHNR, CDR2 FQNEAQ (reference sequence). CDR3 length equals 15 residues. CDR3 protein: CASRPRQGMNTEAFF. As DNA, the CDR3 is TGTGCCAGCAGGCCGCGACAGGGGATGAACACTGAAGCTTTCTTT.

The V gene is TRBV7-7, the J gene TRBJ2-7, with TRBD2 as a possible D gene (5 bases). V lost 5 bases and J lost 7, with 21 bases in between. Germline assignment: CDR1 SSHAT and CDR2 FNYEAQ (reference sequence). The CDR3 totals 15 residues. The CDR3 is CASSPAGSFPGEQYF. The CDR3 coding sequence is TGTGCCAGCAGCCCCGCCGGCTCTTTCCCGGGGGAGCAGTACTTC.

The rearrangement uses TRBV9 and TRBJ1-1, with a weak D call TRBD1 (6 bases). Germline CDR1 SGDLS, CDR2 YYNGEE. The CDR3 runs to 13 residues. V was clipped by 4 bases and J by 3 bases, with 10 bases between them. CDR3 sequence (DNA): TGTGCCAGCAGCCTACAGGGCGACACTGAAGCTTTCTTT. Its translation is CASSLQGDTEAFF. Variable domain in full (rest from reference TRBV9 and TRBJ1-1): DSGVTQTPKHLITATGQRVTLRCSPRSGDLSVYWYQQSLDQGLQFLIQYYNGEERAKGNILERFSAQQFPDLHSELNLSSLELGDSALYFCASSLQGDTEAFFGQGTRLTVV.

The chain joins TRBV6-5 to TRBJ1-2; TRBD1 aligns across 7 bases. The CDR3 consists of 14 residues. Germline assignment: CDR1 MNHEY and CDR2 SVGAGI. V lost 5 bases and J lost 5; bases outside the gene matches: 8. CDR3 sequence (DNA): TGTGCCAGCAGTCTACAACAGGGGAATTATGGCTACACCTTC. Protein sequence: CASSLQQGNYGYTF.

V gene TRBV27 combines with J gene TRBJ2-7; no firm D call. Per the germline V gene, CDR1 is MNHEY and CDR2 is SMNVEV (reference sequence). There are 14 residues in the CDR3. Deletions cut 3 bases from V and 2 bases from J, with 11 bases between. The CDR3 DNA sequence: TGTGCCAGCAGTTTCGGCGGTGCACCCTACGAGCAGTACTTC. This encodes CASSFGGAPYEQYF.

V gene TRBV9 combines with J gene TRBJ2-5; 10 positions agree with TRBD2. Unmatched junction bases numbered 10, after V lost 4 bases and J lost 4 bases. Germline V gene sequence: CDR1 SGDLS, CDR2 YYNGEE. The CDR3 loop spans 16 amino acids. This CDR3 is CASSSKRGGMSETQYF. In DNA, the CDR3 is TGTGCCAGCAGCTCAAAGCGGGGGGGTATGTCAGAGACCCAGTACTTC.

J is TRBJ2-7 and V is TRBV29-1, with D possibly being TRBD2 (6 bases). This CDR3 has 12 amino acids. CDR1 and CDR2 (germline): SQVTM, ANQGSEA. V lost 6 bases, J lost 9 bases, and 18 bases lay in between. The DNA for the CDR3 is TGCAGCGTAAGGGGACGGGGGATTGGGCAGTACTTC. It codes for CSVRGRGIGQYF.

This clone was counted once. The chain couples TRBV27 to TRBJ1-1, with TRBD1 as a possible D gene (5 bases). Germline CDR1 MNHEY, CDR2 SMNVEV (reference sequence). This CDR3 has 17 amino acids. V lost 1 base, J lost 0 bases, and 15 bases lay in between. The CDR3 protein is CASSLLGGAKVNTEAFF. In DNA, the CDR3 is TGTGCCAGCAGTTTATTGGGCGGGGCTAAAGTGAACACTGAAGCTTTCTTT.

This clone was counted a single time. The chain couples TRBV7-9 to TRBJ1-5; the D gene is possibly TRBD1 (6 bases). This CDR3 is built from 14 residues. Trimming shortened V by 5 bases and J by 3 bases, and 11 bases separated the two germline ends. Germline V CDR1 and CDR2: SEHNR, FQNEAQ (reference sequence). This CDR3 reads CASSPQGNNQPQHF. In nucleotides, the CDR3 is TGTGCCAGCAGCCCTCAGGGGAACAATCAGCCCCAGCATTTT.

This chain joins TRBV30 and TRBJ1-3; a possible D gene is TRBD1 (5 bases). The germline V gene encodes CDR1 GTSNPN and CDR2 SVGIG (reference sequence). The CDR3 runs 14 residues. Deletions cut 3 bases from V and 4 bases from J, with 13 bases between. This chain's CDR3 is CAWSPGRRGNTIYF. As DNA, the CDR3 is TGTGCCTGGAGCCCGGGACGGAGAGGAAACACCATATATTTT.

The gene calls are TRBV5-1 and TRBJ1-2; D remains ambiguous. CDR3 length equals 14 residues. V was shortened by 4 bases and J by 3 bases, with 13 bases between the two germline ends. Germline V gene sequence: CDR1 SGHRS, CDR2 YFSETQ. The CDR3 DNA reads TGCGCCAGCAGCCCTTCGGACGGGGACTATGGCTACACCTTC. Its protein product is CASSPSDGDYGYTF.

The V call is TRBV28, the J call TRBJ2-1; D remains unclear. Germline CDR1 is MDHEN and CDR2 is SYDVKM. This CDR3 comprises 8 residues. The V and J ends lost 11 bases and 7 bases respectively, with 3 bases between them. The CDR3 bases are TGTGCCGTAAATGAGCAGTTCTTC. Translating it yields CAVNEQFF. The entire variable domain, with the rest obtained from reference TRBV28 and TRBJ2-1, is as follows: DVKVTQSSRYLVKRTGEKVFLECVQDMDHENMFWYRQDPGLGLRLIYFSYDVKMKEKGDIPEGYSVSREKKERFSLILESASTNQTSMYLCAVNEQFFGPGTRLTVL.